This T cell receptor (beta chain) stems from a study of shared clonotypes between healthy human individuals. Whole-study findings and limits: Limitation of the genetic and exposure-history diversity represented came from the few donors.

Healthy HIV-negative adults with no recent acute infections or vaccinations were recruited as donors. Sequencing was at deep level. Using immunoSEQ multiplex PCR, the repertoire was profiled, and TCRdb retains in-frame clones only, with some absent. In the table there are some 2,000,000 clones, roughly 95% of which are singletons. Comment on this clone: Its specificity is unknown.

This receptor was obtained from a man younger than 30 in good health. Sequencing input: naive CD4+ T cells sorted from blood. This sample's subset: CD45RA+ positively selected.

CDR3: CAWIGQGNTGELFF. The CDR3 coding sequence is TGTGCCTGGATAGGACAGGGGAACACCGGGGAGCTGTTTTTT. This chain joins TRBV30 and TRBJ2-2; the match to TRBD1 covers 8 bases. V gave up 4 bases and J gave up 1 base; unmatched junction bases: 2. The germline V gene has CDR1 GTSNPN and CDR2 SVGIG (reference sequence). CDR3 length: 14 residues.